These 14 T cell receptor beta chains were sequenced from one sample in a study of immune cell composition in non-small cell lung cancer. The method was immunoSEQ multiplex PCR; TCRdb's version includes in-frame clones alone and lacks a portion of them. The sample has some 9,100 clones, approximately 74% seen once. Sequenced input: lung tumor tissue. The receptors come from a human donor with non-small cell lung cancer.

The V call is TRBV11-3, the J call TRBJ1-3; TRBD1 agrees at 7 bases. The CDR3 length is 17 residues. CDR1 and CDR2 from the germline V gene are SGHNT and YENEEA. V shed 5 bases and J 1 base; nucleotides not matched to a gene: 11. CDR3 sequence: CASSRRQGQPSGNTIYF. In DNA, the CDR3 is TGTGCCAGCAGCCGCAGACAGGGCCAACCATCTGGAAACACCATATATTTT.

The gene calls are TRBV11-2 and TRBJ2-7, with a weak D call TRBD1 (7 bases). The CDR3 consists of 15 residues. Trimming removed 5 bases at V and 6 bases at J, with 20 bases between. Per the germline V gene, CDR1 is SGHAT and CDR2 is FQNNGV. The CDR3 region is CASSPGAGGLGEQYF. CDR3 bases: TGTGCCAGCAGCCCGGGGGCAGGGGGGCTGGGCGAGCAGTACTTC.

The V call is TRBV28, the J call TRBJ1-1; D gene ambiguous. The CDR3 contains 11 residues. Trimming left V 8 bases short and J 6 bases short, with 10 bases between. CDR1 is MDHEN and CDR2 is SYDVKM in the germline V gene. CDR3: CASLRRAEAFF. DNA of the CDR3: TGTGCCAGCCTGAGACGGGCTGAAGCTTTCTTT.

The count of this clone is one. This rearrangement joins TRBV5-5 to TRBJ2-1, with D hard to call. From germline, CDR1 is SGHKS and CDR2 YYEKEE (reference sequence). V lost 0 bases and J lost 5, with 12 bases in between. The CDR3 has 15 residues. The CDR3 sequence is CASSLDLGRNNEQFF. DNA of the CDR3: TGTGCCAGCAGCTTGGACCTGGGCAGGAACAATGAGCAGTTCTTC.

This rearrangement joins TRBV5-6 to TRBJ2-7; D unresolved. The CDR3 consists of 11 residues. Germline values: CDR1 SGHDT, CDR2 YYEEEE. Trimming left V 1 base short and J 2 bases short, with 1 base between. The CDR3 loop is CASSLTYEQYF. In nucleotides, the CDR3 is TGTGCCAGCAGCTTGACCTACGAGCAGTACTTC.

A few counts support this clone. V and J are TRBV6-5 and TRBJ1-2; no firm D call. Trimming removed 2 bases from V and 8 bases from J, with 9 bases in between. The CDR3 runs to 12 residues. Germline CDR1 reads MNHEY; CDR2 reads SVGAGI. The DNA for the CDR3 is TGTGCCAGCAGTTACGGCGAGGGAGGCTACACCTTC. This sequence encodes CASSYGEGGYTF.

The rearrangement joins TRBV15 to TRBJ2-1, with D perhaps matching TRBD2 (5 bases). CDR3 length: 15 amino acids. The germline V gene has CDR1 LNHNV and CDR2 YYDKDF (reference sequence). V was pared by 7 bases and J by 3 bases, with 16 bases between. CDR3 DNA: TGTGCCACCACCTCGGGAAGAACCCTCTACAATGAGCAGTTCTTC. Translation gives CATTSGRTLYNEQFF.

CDR3: CASSVGANGNQPQHF. CDR3 DNA sequence: TGTGCCAGCAGCGTAGGGGCAAACGGCAATCAGCCCCAGCATTTT. This chain joins TRBV9 and TRBJ1-5; D gene unclear. Germline lookup yields CDR1 SGDLS and CDR2 YYNGEE. This CDR3 has 15 residues. The ends were cut back, 0 bases at V and 2 bases at J, with 9 bases in the middle.

This clone was counted a few times. The V call is TRBV6-6, the J call TRBJ2-7; 9 nucleotides align to TRBD1. CDR3 length equals 14 residues. The V gene's germline CDR1 is MNHNY and CDR2 SVGAGI (reference sequence). With V trimmed by 2 bases and J by 6 bases, 5 bases remained unmatched. CDR3 in DNA: TGTGCCAGCAGTTACGGGGGACAGGGTTTCGAGCAGTACTTC. It translates to CASSYGGQGFEQYF.

This clone has a handful of counts. The rearrangement links TRBV7-4 to TRBJ1-4; D gene uncertain. V was pared by 6 bases and J by 8 bases, with 16 bases between. Germline CDR1 is SGHVT and CDR2 is SQSDAQ. CDR3 size: 14 residues. The CDR3 reads CASSCGSAKEKLFF. For the CDR3, the DNA is TGTGCCAGCAGTTGTGGGTCGGCGAAAGAAAAACTGTTTTTT.

The chain is built from TRBV11-3 and TRBJ2-1; TRBD2 matches 8 bases. The V and J ends lost 1 base and 4 bases, in that order; junction bases with no gene match: 9. Germline V gene data show CDR1 as SGHNT and CDR2 as YENEEA. There are 17 residues in the CDR3. Here the CDR3 reads CASSLVAGHLNYNEQFF. CDR3 sequence (DNA): TGTGCCAGCAGCTTAGTAGCGGGACATTTGAATTACAATGAGCAGTTCTTC.

The chain couples TRBV2 to TRBJ2-5; D is possibly TRBD1 (6 bases). The V end was cut by 5 bases, the J end by 9 bases, with 13 bases between. This CDR3 has 12 amino acids. Germline CDR1 and CDR2: SNHLY and FYNNEI. This CDR3 reads CASSMGAQAQYF. The CDR3 DNA is TGTGCCAGCAGTATGGGGGCGCAGGCCCAGTACTTC.

The CDR3 is CASSPQGRDTEAFF. In nucleotides, the CDR3 is TGTGCCAGCTCACCACAGGGTCGGGACACTGAAGCTTTCTTT. This rearrangement joins TRBV18 to TRBJ1-1; the D is unclear. This CDR3 contains 14 residues. V lost 1 base to trimming and J lost 3 bases, with 9 bases between them. Germline V gives CDR1 KGHSH, CDR2 LQKENI.

V is TRBV11-3 and J is TRBJ1-5, with 7 bases lining up with TRBD1. Trimming cost V 0 bases and J 3 bases; bases outside gene matches: 2. Germline CDR1 SGHNT, CDR2 YENEEA. The CDR3 runs 15 residues. The CDR3 DNA is TGTGCCAGCAGCTTAGAGACAGGGATCAATCAGCCCCAGCATTTT. Its protein product is CASSLETGINQPQHF.